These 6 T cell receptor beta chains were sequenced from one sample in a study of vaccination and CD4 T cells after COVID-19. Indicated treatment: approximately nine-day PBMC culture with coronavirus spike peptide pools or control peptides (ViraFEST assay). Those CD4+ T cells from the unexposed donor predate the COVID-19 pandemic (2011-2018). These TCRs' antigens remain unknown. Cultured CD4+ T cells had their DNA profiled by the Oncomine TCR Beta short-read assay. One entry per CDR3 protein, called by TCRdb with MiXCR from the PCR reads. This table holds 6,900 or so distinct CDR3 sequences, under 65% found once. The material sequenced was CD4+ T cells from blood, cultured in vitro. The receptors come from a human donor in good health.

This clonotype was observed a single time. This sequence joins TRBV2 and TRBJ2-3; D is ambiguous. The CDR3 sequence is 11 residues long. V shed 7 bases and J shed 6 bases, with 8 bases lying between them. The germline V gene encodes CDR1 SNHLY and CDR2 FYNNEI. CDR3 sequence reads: CASIRTDTQYF. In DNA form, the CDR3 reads TGTGCCAGCATCCGGACGGATACGCAGTATTTT.

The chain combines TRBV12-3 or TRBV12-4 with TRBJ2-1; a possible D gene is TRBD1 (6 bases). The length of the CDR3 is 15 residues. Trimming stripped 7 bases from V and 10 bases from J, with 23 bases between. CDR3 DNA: TGTGCCAGCACTACAAGGGGGACCCCACCCAAGGAGCAGTTCTTC. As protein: CASTTRGTPPKEQFF.

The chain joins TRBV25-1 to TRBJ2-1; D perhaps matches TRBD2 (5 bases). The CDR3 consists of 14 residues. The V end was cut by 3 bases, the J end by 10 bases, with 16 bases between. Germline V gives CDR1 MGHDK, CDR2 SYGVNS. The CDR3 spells CASSDYWSGGEQFF. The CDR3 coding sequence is TGTGCCAGCAGTGATTACTGGTCTGGCGGGGAGCAGTTCTTC.

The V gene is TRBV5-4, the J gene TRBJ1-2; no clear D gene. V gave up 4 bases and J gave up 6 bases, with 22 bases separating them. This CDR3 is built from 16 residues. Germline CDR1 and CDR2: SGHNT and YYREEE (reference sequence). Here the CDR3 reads CASSAVVQRGLDGYTF. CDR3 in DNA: TGTGCCAGCAGCGCCGTAGTACAGAGAGGGTTGGATGGCTACACCTTC.

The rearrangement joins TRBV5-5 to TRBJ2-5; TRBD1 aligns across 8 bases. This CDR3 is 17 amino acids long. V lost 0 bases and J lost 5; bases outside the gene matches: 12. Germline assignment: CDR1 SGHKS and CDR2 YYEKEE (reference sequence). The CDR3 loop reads CASSLAARTGLWETQYF. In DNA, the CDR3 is TGTGCCAGCAGCTTGGCGGCGAGGACAGGGCTGTGGGAGACCCAGTACTTC.

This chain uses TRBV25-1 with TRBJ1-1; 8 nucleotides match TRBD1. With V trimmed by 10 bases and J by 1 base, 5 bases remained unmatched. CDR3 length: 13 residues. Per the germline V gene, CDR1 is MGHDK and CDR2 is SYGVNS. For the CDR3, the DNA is TGTGCCACTAGAGGACAGGGGAACACTGAAGCTTTCTTT. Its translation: CATRGQGNTEAFF.